This T cell receptor (beta chain) was sequenced during a study of early T cells in non-severe SARS-CoV-2 infection. The CDR3 totals 14 residues. Deletions cut 4 bases from V and 0 bases from J, with 7 bases between. In this sample, this clonotype turned up many times. TCRdb independently ran MiXCR on the 5' RACE reads; one entry per CDR3 protein. The sample carries some 42,000 distinct CDR3 sequences, roughly 6% recorded once. The chain couples TRBV12-3 or TRBV12-4 to TRBJ2-1; D is unresolved. The source is an adult who was a healthcare worker with PCR-confirmed SARS-CoV-2 infection or an uninfected control (not recorded which). The material sequenced was whole blood, taken at baseline. The CDR3 spells CASSYPPSYNEQFF. CDR3 in DNA: TGTGCCAGCAGTTATCCCCCCTCCTACAATGAGCAGTTCTTC.